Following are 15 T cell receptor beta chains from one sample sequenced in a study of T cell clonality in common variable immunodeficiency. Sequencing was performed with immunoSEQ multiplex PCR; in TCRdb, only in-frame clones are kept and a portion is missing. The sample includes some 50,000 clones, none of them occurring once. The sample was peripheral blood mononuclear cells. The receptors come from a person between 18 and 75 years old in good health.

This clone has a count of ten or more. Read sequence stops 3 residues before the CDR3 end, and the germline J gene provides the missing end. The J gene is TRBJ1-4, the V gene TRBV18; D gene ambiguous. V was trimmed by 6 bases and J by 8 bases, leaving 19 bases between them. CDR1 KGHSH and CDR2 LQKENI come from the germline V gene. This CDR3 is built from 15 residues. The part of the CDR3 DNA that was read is TGTGCCAGCTCCCCGACTAACACTAGATGGGAAAAA. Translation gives CASSPTNTRWEK. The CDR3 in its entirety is CASSPTNTRWEKLFF.

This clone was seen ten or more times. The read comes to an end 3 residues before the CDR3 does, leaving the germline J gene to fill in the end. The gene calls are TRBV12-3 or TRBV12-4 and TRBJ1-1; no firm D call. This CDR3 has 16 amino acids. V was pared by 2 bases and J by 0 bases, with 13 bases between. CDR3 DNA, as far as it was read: TGTGCCAGCAGTTTAAAAAACATCGGGGTGAACACTGAA. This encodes CASSLKNIGVNTE. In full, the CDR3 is CASSLKNIGVNTEAFF.

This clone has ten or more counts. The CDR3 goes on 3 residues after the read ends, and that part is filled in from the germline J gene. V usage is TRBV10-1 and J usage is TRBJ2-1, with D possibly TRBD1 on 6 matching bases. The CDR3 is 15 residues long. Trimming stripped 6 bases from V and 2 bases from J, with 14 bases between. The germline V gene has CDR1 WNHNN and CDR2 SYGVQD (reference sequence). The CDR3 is CASSLGRGAYNEQFF. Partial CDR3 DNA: TGCGCCAGCAGCTTGGGCAGGGGTGCCTACAATGAG.

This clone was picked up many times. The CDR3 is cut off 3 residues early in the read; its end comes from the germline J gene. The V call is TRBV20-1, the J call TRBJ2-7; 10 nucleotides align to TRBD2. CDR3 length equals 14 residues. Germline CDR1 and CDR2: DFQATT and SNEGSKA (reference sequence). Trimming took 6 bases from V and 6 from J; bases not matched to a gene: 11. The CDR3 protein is CSACSPAGGFEQYF. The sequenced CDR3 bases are TGCAGTGCCTGTTCTCCAGCGGGGGGGTTCGAG.

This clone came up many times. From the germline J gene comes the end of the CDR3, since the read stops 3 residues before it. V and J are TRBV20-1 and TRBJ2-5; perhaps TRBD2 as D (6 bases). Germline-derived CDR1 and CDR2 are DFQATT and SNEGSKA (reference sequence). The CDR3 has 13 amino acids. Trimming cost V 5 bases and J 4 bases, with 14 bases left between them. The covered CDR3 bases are TGCAGTGCTTACCGGACTACCGGAGAGACC. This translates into CSAYRTTGET. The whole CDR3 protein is CSAYRTTGETQYF.

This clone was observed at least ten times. The DNA read from the CDR3 is TGTGCCAGCAGTGAAAGGGGAGGGACAGGGTCCTACGAG. Protein sequence: CASSERGGTGSYE. The complete CDR3 protein is CASSERGGTGSYEQYF. This chain uses TRBV6-1 with TRBJ2-7; 9 positions match TRBD1. The CDR3 is cut off 3 residues early in the read; its end comes from the germline J gene. With V trimmed by 2 bases and J by 1 base, 6 bases remained unmatched. Germline values: CDR1 MNHNS, CDR2 SASEGT. The CDR3 is made up of 16 amino acids.

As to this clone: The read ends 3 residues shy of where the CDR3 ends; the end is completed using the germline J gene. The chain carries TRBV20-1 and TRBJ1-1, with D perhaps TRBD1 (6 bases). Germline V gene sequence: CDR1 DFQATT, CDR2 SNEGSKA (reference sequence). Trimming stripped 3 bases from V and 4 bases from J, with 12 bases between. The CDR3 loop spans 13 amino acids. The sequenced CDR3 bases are TGCAGTGCTAGGAAGGACAGATTCACTGAA. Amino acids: CSARKDRFTE. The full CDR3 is CSARKDRFTEAFF.

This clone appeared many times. The CDR3 sequence: CASSPQSRTAPTDTQYF. The DNA read from the CDR3 is TGTGCCAGCAGCCCTCAATCCCGGACAGCACCGACAGATACG. This sequence joins TRBV4-2 and TRBJ2-3, with a tentative D call TRBD1 (6 bases). The read ends 3 residues early relative to the CDR3; the germline J gene fills the gap. This CDR3 has 17 residues. From germline, CDR1 is LGHNA and CDR2 YNFKEQ. Trimming cost V 4 bases and J 3 bases, with 20 bases left between them.

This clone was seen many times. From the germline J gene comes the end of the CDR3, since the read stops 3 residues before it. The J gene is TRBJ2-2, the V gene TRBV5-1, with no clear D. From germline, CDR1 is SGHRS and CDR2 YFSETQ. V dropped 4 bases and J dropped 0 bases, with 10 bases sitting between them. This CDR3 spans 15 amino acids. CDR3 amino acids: CASSLAEANTGELFF. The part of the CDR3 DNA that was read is TGCGCCAGCAGCCTGGCAGAAGCGAACACCGGGGAG.

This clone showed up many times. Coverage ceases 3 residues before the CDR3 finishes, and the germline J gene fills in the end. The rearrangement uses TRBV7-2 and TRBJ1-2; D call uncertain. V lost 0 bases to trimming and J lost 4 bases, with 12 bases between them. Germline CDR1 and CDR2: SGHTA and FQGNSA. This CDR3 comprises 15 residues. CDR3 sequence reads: CASSLARAEVYGYTF. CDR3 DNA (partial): TGTGCCAGCAGCTTAGCGAGGGCTGAGGTCTATGGC.

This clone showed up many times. The CDR3 DNA, read in part, is TGTGCCACCAGCGATACAGGAACCGCCCTTAGCACAGATACG. Its translation is CATSDTGTALSTDT. The full CDR3 sequence reads CATSDTGTALSTDTQYF. The chain recombines TRBV15 with TRBJ2-3, with a possible D match to TRBD1 (5 bases). The CDR3 end is not reached by the read, which stops 3 residues before it; the germline J gene fills it in. The V and J ends lost 5 bases and 0 bases respectively, with 18 bases between them. Germline V CDR1 and CDR2: LNHNV, YYDKDF (reference sequence). The CDR3 extends over 17 amino acids.

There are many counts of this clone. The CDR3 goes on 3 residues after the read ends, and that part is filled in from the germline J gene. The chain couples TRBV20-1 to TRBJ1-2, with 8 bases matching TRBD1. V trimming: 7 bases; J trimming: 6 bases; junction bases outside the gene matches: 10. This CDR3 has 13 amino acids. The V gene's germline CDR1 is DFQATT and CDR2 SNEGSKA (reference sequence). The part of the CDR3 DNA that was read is TGCAGTGGCAGAGATCACAGGGGGGATGGC. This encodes CSGRDHRGDG. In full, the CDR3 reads CSGRDHRGDGYTF.

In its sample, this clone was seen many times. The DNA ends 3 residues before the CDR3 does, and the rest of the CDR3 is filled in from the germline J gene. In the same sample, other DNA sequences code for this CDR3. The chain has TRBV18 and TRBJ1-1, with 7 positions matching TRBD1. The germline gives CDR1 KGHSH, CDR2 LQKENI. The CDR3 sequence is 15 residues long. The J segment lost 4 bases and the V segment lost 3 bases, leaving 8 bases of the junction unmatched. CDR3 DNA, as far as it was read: TGTGCCAGCTCACCGCGACAGGGAGGGGGCACTGAA. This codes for CASSPRQGGGTE. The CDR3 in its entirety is CASSPRQGGGTEAFF.

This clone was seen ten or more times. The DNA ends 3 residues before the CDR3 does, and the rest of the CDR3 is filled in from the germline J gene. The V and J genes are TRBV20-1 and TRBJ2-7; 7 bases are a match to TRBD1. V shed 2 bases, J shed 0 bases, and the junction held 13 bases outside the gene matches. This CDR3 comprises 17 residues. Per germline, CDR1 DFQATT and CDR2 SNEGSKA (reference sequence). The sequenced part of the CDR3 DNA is TGCAGTGCTAGACCATCTGTCCCGGGACAGCTCTCCTACGAG. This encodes CSARPSVPGQLSYE. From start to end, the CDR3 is CSARPSVPGQLSYEQYF.

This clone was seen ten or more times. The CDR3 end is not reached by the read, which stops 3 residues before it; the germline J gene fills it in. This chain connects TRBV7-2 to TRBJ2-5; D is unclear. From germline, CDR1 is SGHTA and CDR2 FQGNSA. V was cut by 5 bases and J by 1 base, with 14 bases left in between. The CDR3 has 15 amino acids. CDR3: CASSQEPQLQETQYF. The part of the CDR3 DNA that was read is TGTGCCAGCAGCCAGGAGCCACAACTCCAAGAGACC.